The 32 T cell receptor beta chains given below trace back to one sample, sequenced in a study of regulatory T cells in long-lasting Graves disease. Sample time point: newly diagnosed GD, antithyroid drugs for less than 3 months. PBMC RNA was the source of the TCR library. In building TCR beta libraries, iRepertoire HTBI primers were used together with Arm-PCR of CDR3 regions. MiXCR, run by TCRdb on the multiplex PCR reads, gives a single entry per CDR3 protein. This sample yields hundreds of thousands of distinct CDR3 sequences, of which around 16% are seen a single time; roughly 25% belongs to the top ten. These records were also assigned to another study, of T cells in Graves' hyperthyroidism and ophthalmopathy.

The source material was peripheral blood mononuclear cells (PBMCs), sampled at new diagnosis, from a patient treated with antithyroid drugs. Receptors originate from a woman aged 35-60 years with Graves disease.

This clonotype occurred many times. The chain carries TRBV5-1 and TRBJ1-1; no reliable D call. With 0 bases removed from V and 4 bases from J, the gap between germline ends came to 13 bases. CDR1 is SGHRS and CDR2 is YFSETQ in the germline V gene. This CDR3 comprises 15 residues. This chain's CDR3 is CASSLERSGTTEAFF. The CDR3 nucleotides read TGCGCCAGCAGCTTGGAGCGCAGCGGAACCACTGAAGCTTTCTTT.

This clonotype came up many times. The V and J genes are TRBV2 and TRBJ2-7; D call uncertain. This CDR3 is 17 amino acids long. V lost 10 bases and J 2 bases, leaving 27 bases between the germline ends. The V gene's germline CDR1 is SNHLY and CDR2 FYNNEI. DNA for the CDR3: TGTGCCACCCTCAAGTCGCATGAGAACCCAACAGCCTACGAGCAGTACTTC. This sequence encodes CATLKSHENPTAYEQYF.

Details on this clonotype: At one of its ends the junction is not consistent with the germline gene, which may arise from a read error. The CDR3 coding sequence is TGTGCCGGCAGCCCCCGGGACTTCAACACCGGGGAGCTGTTTTTT. It is translated as CAGSPRDFNTGELFF. This sequence joins TRBV13 and TRBJ2-2; TRBD2 might be the D (6 bases). Germline V gene sequence: CDR1 PRHDT, CDR2 FYEKMQ (reference sequence). The CDR3 extends over 15 amino acids.

This clonotype was observed at least ten times. The rearrangement joins TRBV11-2 to TRBJ1-6, with TRBD1 as a possible D gene (5 bases). The V end lost 5 bases, the J end lost 10 bases, and 18 bases lay between the germline ends. The CDR3 has 15 residues. Germline V gives CDR1 SGHAT, CDR2 FQNNGV. This CDR3 reads CASSLRPGAGSPLHF. The CDR3 DNA reads TGTGCCAGCAGCCTACGGCCCGGGGCGGGCTCACCCCTCCACTTT.

The chain is built from TRBV19 and TRBJ2-1, with 14 nucleotides matching TRBD2. Germline lookup yields CDR1 LNHDA and CDR2 SQIVND (reference sequence). This CDR3 is built from 17 residues. The ends lost 6 bases at V and 10 bases at J; junction bases unmatched: 14. The CDR3 region has the DNA TGTGCCAGTAGCAGACTAGCGGGGGGGCCTCTATTATACGAGCAGTTCTTC. Its translation is CASSRLAGGPLLYEQFF.

This clonotype has ten or more counts. The rearrangement links TRBV2 to TRBJ2-5, with 8 bases matching TRBD2. Germline V lookup: CDR1 SNHLY, CDR2 FYNNEI. The CDR3 spans 14 residues. J gave up 1 base and V 7 bases, and 5 bases lay outside the gene matches. CDR3 sequence: CASKAGGSQETQYF. The CDR3 DNA follows: TGTGCCAGCAAGGCGGGAGGCAGCCAAGAGACCCAGTACTTC. The full variable domain, in which reference TRBV2 and TRBJ2-5 provide the parts outside the CDR3, is EPEVTQTPSHQVTQMGQEVILRCVPISNHLYFYWYRQILGQKVEFLVSFYNNEISEKSEIFDDQFSVERPDGSNFTLKIRSTKLEDSAMYFCASKAGGSQETQYFGPGTRLLVL.

This clonotype was found a few times. The gene calls are TRBV14 and TRBJ1-2; possibly TRBD1 for D (5 bases). Trimming pared 1 base from V and 3 bases from J, leaving 21 bases between. The CDR3 runs to 18 residues. Germline V gives CDR1 SGHDN, CDR2 FVKESK. CDR3 nucleotide sequence: TGTGCCAGCAGCCAAGTTCCCAATCCTCGACAGCCCTACTATGGCTACACCTTC. Translating gives CASSQVPNPRQPYYGYTF. The whole variable domain, filled in from reference TRBV14 and TRBJ1-2, reads EAGVTQFPSHSVIEKGQTVTLRCDPISGHDNLYWYRRVMGKEIKFLLHFVKESKQDESGMPNNRFLAERTGGTYSTLKVQPAELEDSGVYFCASSQVPNPRQPYYGYTFGSGTRLTVV.

The sample holds a few counts of this clonotype. The V and J genes are TRBV10-1 and TRBJ1-2; 7 bases fit TRBD1. The germline V gene has CDR1 WNHNN and CDR2 SYGVQD (reference sequence). The CDR3 contains 13 residues. Trimming removed 6 bases from V and 7 bases from J; junction bases left unmatched: 8. The CDR3 protein is CASSQGTEVGYTF. The DNA for the CDR3 is TGCGCCAGCAGCCAAGGGACAGAAGTTGGCTACACCTTC.

There are many counts of this clonotype. V usage is TRBV2 and J usage is TRBJ2-3; D could derive from TRBD1 or TRBD2 (6 bases each). Trimming took off 10 bases at V and 0 bases at J, with 11 bases between the two ends. CDR1 and CDR2 (germline): SNHLY, FYNNEI. This CDR3 is 13 amino acids long. CDR3 sequence reads: CATSGASTDTQYF. The DNA of the CDR3 is TGTGCCACCTCGGGGGCTAGCACAGATACGCAGTATTTT. Filled out from reference TRBV2 and TRBJ2-3, the complete variable domain reads EPEVTQTPSHQVTQMGQEVILRCVPISNHLYFYWYRQILGQKVEFLVSFYNNEISEKSEIFDDQFSVERPDGSNFTLKIRSTKLEDSAMYFCATSGASTDTQYFGPGTRLTVL.

The V call is TRBV12-3 or TRBV12-4, the J call TRBJ1-4; D may be TRBD1 (5 bases). Between the trimmed V and J ends, which lost 1 base and 13 bases, there was a span of 10 bases. CDR3 length equals 12 residues. CDR3: CASSLEGKVLFF. In nucleotides, the CDR3 is TGTGCCAGCAGTTTAGAGGGGAAGGTACTGTTTTTT.

This clonotype has at least ten counts. The chain has TRBV2 and TRBJ1-1; the D is unclear. CDR3 length equals 12 residues. In germline, CDR1 is SNHLY, CDR2 FYNNEI. V shed 2 bases and J shed 4 bases, with 5 bases lying between them. The DNA for the CDR3 is TGTGCCAGCAGTGAACTAGGCACTGAAGCTTTCTTT. Translation: CASSELGTEAFF. The complete variable domain, with remaining parts taken from reference TRBV2 and TRBJ1-1, reads EPEVTQTPSHQVTQMGQEVILRCVPISNHLYFYWYRQILGQKVEFLVSFYNNEISEKSEIFDDQFSVERPDGSNFTLKIRSTKLEDSAMYFCASSELGTEAFFGQGTRLTVV.

On this clonotype itself: The conserved closing phenylalanine or tryptophan is absent in this CDR3, likely reflecting a read error. The V gene is TRBV12-3 or TRBV12-4, the J gene TRBJ2-7; a possible D gene is TRBD1 (6 bases). The V and J ends lost 5 bases and 5 bases respectively, with 10 bases between them. The CDR3 is made up of 12 amino acids. The CDR3 region is CASSVSGDEQYL. DNA of the CDR3: TGTGCCAGCAGTGTCTCAGGGGACGAGCAGTACCTC.

This clonotype has at least ten counts. Relative to the germline gene, one junction end is altered; a read error may explain this. The chain recombines TRBV5-1 with TRBJ1-1; D not resolved. In germline, CDR1 is SGHRS, CDR2 YFSETQ. The CDR3 length is 13 residues. CDR3 sequence: CASSLERNTEAFF. The CDR3 nucleotides read TGTGCCAGCAGCTTGGAACGGAACACTGAAGCTTTCTTT.

Ten or more counts support this clonotype. This chain uses TRBV24-1 with TRBJ1-5, with a tentative D call TRBD1 (6 bases). The CDR3 spans 15 residues. CDR1 is KGHDR, CDR2 SFDVKD, per germline. V was cut by 6 bases and J by 2 bases, with 13 bases left in between. CDR3 protein: CATSSTRQGNQPQHF. The CDR3 DNA reads TGTGCCACCAGTTCGACTAGACAGGGCAATCAGCCCCAGCATTTT.

There are many counts of this clonotype. This rearrangement joins TRBV6-1 to TRBJ1-2; D is uncertain. This CDR3 is 13 amino acids long. The V and J ends lost 6 bases and 4 bases respectively, with 12 bases between them. The V gene's germline CDR1 is MNHNS and CDR2 SASEGT. CDR3 in amino acids: CASRTGIPYGYTF. The CDR3, as DNA: TGTGCCAGCAGGACGGGGATTCCCTATGGCTACACCTTC.

This clonotype was counted ten times or more. The rearrangement links TRBV6-2 or TRBV6-3 to TRBJ1-2; the D gene is possibly TRBD1 (6 bases). Trimming stripped 4 bases from V and 2 bases from J, with 11 bases between. CDR1 MNHEY and CDR2 SVGEGT come from the germline V gene. The CDR3 totals 14 residues. The CDR3 bases are TGTGCCAGCAGTTTGTCTGGGACAAACTATGGCTACACCTTC. Protein sequence: CASSLSGTNYGYTF.

This clonotype came up a few times. The chain employs TRBV7-8 and TRBJ2-3, with 10 positions matching TRBD2. V lost 1 base, J lost 5 bases, and 9 bases stayed unmatched. From germline, CDR1 is SGHVS and CDR2 FQNEAQ. The CDR3 spans 17 residues. CDR3 in DNA: TGTGCCAGCAGCTTAGAGGTAGCGGGGGGTTTACGAGATACGCAGTATTTT. Its protein is CASSLEVAGGLRDTQYF.

The rearrangement links TRBV28 to TRBJ1-2; D is ambiguous. Between the trimmed V and J ends, which lost 8 bases and 0 bases, there was a span of 10 bases. The CDR3 is made up of 13 amino acids. Germline assignment: CDR1 MDHEN and CDR2 SYDVKM. Here the CDR3 DNA reads TGTGCCAGCGGGGAACAGACTAACTATGGCTACACCTTC. This encodes CASGEQTNYGYTF.

This clonotype was observed a handful of times. The CDR3 region has the DNA TGTGCCAGCAGTTACCCCGGATCCCCGACGGCTTTCTTT. Translation: CASSYPGSPTAFF. The chain combines TRBV6-5 with TRBJ1-1; D gene uncertain. The V gene lost 2 bases and the J gene lost 11 bases, with 15 bases spanning the gap. There are 13 residues in the CDR3. CDR1 MNHEY and CDR2 SVGAGI come from the germline V gene.

This clonotype was picked up many times. This rearrangement joins TRBV10-3 to TRBJ2-1; 12 positions agree with TRBD2. The CDR3 has 16 amino acids. Germline values: CDR1 ENHRY, CDR2 SYGVKD. V gave up 6 bases and J gave up 4 bases; unmatched junction bases: 7. The CDR3 sequence: CAISPLAGGIYNEQFF. CDR3 DNA sequence: TGTGCCATCAGCCCACTAGCGGGGGGTATATACAATGAGCAGTTCTTC.

This clonotype was found many times. The J gene is TRBJ1-6, the V gene TRBV14; D gene unclear. Per the germline V gene, CDR1 is SGHDN and CDR2 is FVKESK. CDR3 length equals 13 residues. V was cut by 2 bases and J by 9 bases, with 8 bases left in between. The CDR3 spells CASSQYLGSPLHF. CDR3 nucleotide sequence: TGTGCCAGCAGCCAATACCTGGGTTCACCCCTCCACTTT.

The chain is built from TRBV2 and TRBJ2-1; perhaps D is TRBD1 or TRBD2 (5 bases each). Germline V gives CDR1 SNHLY, CDR2 FYNNEI. The germline V and J ends were trimmed by 5 bases and 10 bases, with 18 bases remaining between them. This CDR3 region has 14 residues. The CDR3 spells CASSLLGTAIEQFF. CDR3 nucleotides: TGTGCCAGCAGTCTCCTAGGGACCGCCATCGAGCAGTTCTTC.

This clonotype has ten or more counts. The genes are TRBV2 and TRBJ2-7, with 7 positions matching TRBD1. The CDR3 extends over 13 amino acids. Trimming cost V 5 bases and J 3 bases; bases outside gene matches: 4. CDR1 SNHLY and CDR2 FYNNEI come from the germline V gene. CDR3 in amino acids: CASSSTGVYEQYF. The CDR3 nucleotides are TGTGCCAGCAGTTCAACAGGGGTCTACGAGCAGTACTTC.

This clonotype was seen at least ten times. This chain connects TRBV27 to TRBJ2-5, with a tentative D call TRBD1 (6 bases). The CDR3 has 15 amino acids. V lost 5 bases to trimming and J lost 3 bases, with 16 bases between them. Germline V gene lookup returns CDR1 MNHEY and CDR2 SMNVEV (reference sequence). CDR3 in DNA: TGTGCCAGCAGTACTGGACAGTTGCGGGAAGAGACCCAGTACTTC. This encodes CASSTGQLREETQYF.

Here the CDR3 reads CASSRTFPQSSGNTIYF. The CDR3 region has the DNA TGTGCCAGCAGCCGTACGTTCCCGCAGAGCTCTGGAAACACCATATATTTT. The chain couples TRBV6-2 or TRBV6-3 to TRBJ1-3; unclear D gene. Looked up from germline, CDR1 is MNHEY and CDR2 is SVGEGT. CDR3 length equals 17 residues. V was clipped by 6 bases and J by 0 bases, with 18 bases between them.

The chain joins TRBV10-2 to TRBJ2-2; D gene ambiguous. The length of the CDR3 is 14 residues. CDR1 is WSHSY and CDR2 is SAAADI in the germline V gene. The V end lost 6 bases, the J end lost 4 bases, and 12 bases lay between the germline ends. The CDR3, as DNA: TGCGCCAGCAGGGACCGTAGTGCCACCGGGGAGCTGTTTTTT. Amino acid sequence: CASRDRSATGELFF.

The genes are TRBV6-9 and TRBJ2-5; 11 nucleotides line up with TRBD2. The trim removed 1 base at V and 5 bases at J, leaving 9 bases unmatched. CDR3 length equals 17 residues. In germline, CDR1 is MNHGY, CDR2 SVAAGI. The CDR3 protein is CASSYLLAGGIGETQYF. The DNA for the CDR3 is TGTGCCAGCAGTTATTTGTTAGCGGGGGGGATCGGGGAGACCCAGTACTTC.

This clonotype was counted many times. The chain employs TRBV27 and TRBJ2-1; 10 nucleotides match TRBD1. CDR3 length: 15 residues. CDR1 is MNHEY and CDR2 is SMNVEV in the germline V gene (reference sequence). J was trimmed by 2 bases and V by 7 bases; bases with no gene match: 5. The CDR3 nucleotides read TGTGCCAGCAAAGGGACAGGGGCTCCCTACAATGAGCAGTTCTTC. Its protein is CASKGTGAPYNEQFF.

This clonotype was detected ten times or more. The genes are TRBV27 and TRBJ1-5; 9 nucleotides line up with TRBD1. Germline loops: CDR1 MNHEY, CDR2 SMNVEV (reference sequence). The CDR3 spans 17 residues. With V trimmed by 5 bases and J by 2 bases, 10 bases remained unmatched. The CDR3 sequence: CASSTNRDRARNQPQHF. Written as DNA, the CDR3 is TGTGCCAGCAGTACAAACCGGGACAGGGCTCGCAATCAGCCCCAGCATTTT.

This clonotype was seen many times. The chain has TRBV3-1 and TRBJ1-2; 9 bases fit TRBD1. The CDR3 contains 15 residues. Per the germline V gene, CDR1 is LGHDT and CDR2 is YNNKEL (reference sequence). V trimming: 0 bases; J trimming: 8 bases; junction bases outside the gene matches: 7. This CDR3 reads CASSQEGGQGGGYTF. The DNA for the CDR3 is TGTGCCAGCAGCCAAGAAGGGGGACAGGGCGGCGGCTACACCTTC.

The chain couples TRBV6-2 or TRBV6-3 to TRBJ1-1, with D possibly matching TRBD1 (5 bases). CDR3 length equals 14 residues. Germline V gives CDR1 MNHEY, CDR2 SVGEGT. Trimming removed 5 bases from V and 8 bases from J, with 18 bases in between. The CDR3 DNA follows: TGTGCCAGCAGTGTTCATCGGGACGCCTCGGAAGCTTTCTTT. Its translation: CASSVHRDASEAFF.

This rearrangement joins TRBV14 to TRBJ2-3; 7 bases agree with TRBD1. The CDR3 sequence is 16 residues long. V lost 3 bases to trimming and J lost 3 bases; unmatched junction nucleotides: 9. Per germline, CDR1 SGHDN and CDR2 FVKESK. The CDR3 loop reads CASSHQQGPGTDTQYF. CDR3 DNA sequence: TGTGCCAGCAGCCACCAACAGGGGCCTGGGACAGATACGCAGTATTTT.